This T cell receptor (beta chain) was captured by sequencing in a study of shared clonotypes between healthy human individuals. Study conclusions and caveats: Naive subsets tended to show greater estimated richness than memory subsets.

On this clone: Its antigen remains unidentified.

Libraries were prepared by immunoSEQ multiplex PCR; TCRdb keeps only in-frame clonotypes and omits some of them. This table holds about a million clones, under 80% found once. The germline V and J ends were trimmed by 2 bases and 3 bases, with 11 bases remaining between them. The CDR3 is made up of 14 amino acids. Per the germline V gene, CDR1 is WNHNN and CDR2 is SYGVQD (reference sequence). The TCR originated in a man younger than 35 in good health. J is TRBJ2-7 and V is TRBV10-1, with D possibly TRBD1 on 5 matching bases. What was sequenced was memory CD4+ T cells sorted from blood. Subset in this sample: CD45RA-negative fraction. The CDR3 region has the DNA TGCGCCAGCAGTGAGAGAGCAGGGCTCTACGAGCAGTACTTC. Amino acids: CASSERAGLYEQYF.